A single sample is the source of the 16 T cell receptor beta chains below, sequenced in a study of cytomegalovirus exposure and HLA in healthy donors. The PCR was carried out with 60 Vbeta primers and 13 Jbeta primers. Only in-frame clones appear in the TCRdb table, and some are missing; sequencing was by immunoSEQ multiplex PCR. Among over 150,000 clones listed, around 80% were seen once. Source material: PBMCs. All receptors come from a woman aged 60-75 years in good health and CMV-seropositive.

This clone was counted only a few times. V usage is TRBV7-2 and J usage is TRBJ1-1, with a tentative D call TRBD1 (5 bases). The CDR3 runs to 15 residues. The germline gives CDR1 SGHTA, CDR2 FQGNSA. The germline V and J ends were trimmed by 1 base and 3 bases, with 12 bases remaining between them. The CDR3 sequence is CASSLVGQPYTEAFF. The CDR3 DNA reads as TGTGCCAGCAGCTTAGTGGGGCAGCCCTACACTGAAGCTTTCTTT.

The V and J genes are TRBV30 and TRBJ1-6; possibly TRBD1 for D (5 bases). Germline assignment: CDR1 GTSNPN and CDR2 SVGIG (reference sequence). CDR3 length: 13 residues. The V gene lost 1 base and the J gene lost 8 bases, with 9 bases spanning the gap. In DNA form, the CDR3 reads TGTGCCTGGAGTGCTGACAGCGATTCACCCCTCCACTTT. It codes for CAWSADSDSPLHF.

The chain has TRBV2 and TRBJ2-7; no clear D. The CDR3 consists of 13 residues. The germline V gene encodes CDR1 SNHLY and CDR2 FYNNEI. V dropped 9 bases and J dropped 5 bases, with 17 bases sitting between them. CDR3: CASNIKPHNEQYF. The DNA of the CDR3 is TGTGCCAGTAATATCAAGCCCCATAACGAGCAGTACTTC.

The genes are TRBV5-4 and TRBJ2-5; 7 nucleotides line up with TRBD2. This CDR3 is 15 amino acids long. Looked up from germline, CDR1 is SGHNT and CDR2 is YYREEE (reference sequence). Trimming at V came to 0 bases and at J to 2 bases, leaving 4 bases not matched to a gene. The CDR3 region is CASSLAGREQETQYF. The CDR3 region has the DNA TGTGCCAGCAGCTTGGCAGGGAGGGAACAAGAGACCCAGTACTTC.

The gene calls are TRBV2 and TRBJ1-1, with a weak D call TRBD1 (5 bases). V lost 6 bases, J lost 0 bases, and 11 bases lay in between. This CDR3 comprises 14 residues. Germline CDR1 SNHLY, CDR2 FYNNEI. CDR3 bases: TGTGCCAGCAGACCCAGGGAACTGAACACTGAAGCTTTCTTT. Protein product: CASRPRELNTEAFF.

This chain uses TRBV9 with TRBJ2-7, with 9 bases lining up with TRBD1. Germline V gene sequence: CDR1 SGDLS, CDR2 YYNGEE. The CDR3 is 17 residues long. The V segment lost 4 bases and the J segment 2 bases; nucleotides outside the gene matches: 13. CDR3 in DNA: TGTGCCAGCAGCCCTAGGGGGGAACAGGGGGCTCCCTACGAGCAGTACTTC. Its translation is CASSPRGEQGAPYEQYF.

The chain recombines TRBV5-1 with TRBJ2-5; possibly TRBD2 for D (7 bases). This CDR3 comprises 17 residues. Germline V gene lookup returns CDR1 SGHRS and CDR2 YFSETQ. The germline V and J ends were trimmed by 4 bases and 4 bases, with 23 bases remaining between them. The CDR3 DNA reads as TGCGCCAGCAGCGACCGGACTGGCGGGGGCCTGGGAGAGACCCAGTACTTC. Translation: CASSDRTGGGLGETQYF.

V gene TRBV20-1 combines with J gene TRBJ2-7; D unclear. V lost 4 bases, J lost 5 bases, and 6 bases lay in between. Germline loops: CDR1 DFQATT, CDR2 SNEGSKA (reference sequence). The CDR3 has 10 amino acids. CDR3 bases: TGCAGTGCTACGAGAAACGAGCAGTACTTC. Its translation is CSATRNEQYF.

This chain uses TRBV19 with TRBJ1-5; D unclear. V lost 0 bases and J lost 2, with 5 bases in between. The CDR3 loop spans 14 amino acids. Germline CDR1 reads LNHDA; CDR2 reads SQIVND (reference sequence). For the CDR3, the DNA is TGTGCCAGTAGTATAGACCCTCGCAATCAGCCCCAGCATTTT. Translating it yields CASSIDPRNQPQHF.

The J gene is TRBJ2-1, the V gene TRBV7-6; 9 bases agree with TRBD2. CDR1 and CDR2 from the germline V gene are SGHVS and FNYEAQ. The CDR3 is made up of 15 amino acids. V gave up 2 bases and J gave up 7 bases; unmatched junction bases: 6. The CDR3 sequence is CASSLNSGSGNEQFF. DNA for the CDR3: TGTGCCAGCAGCTTAAATAGCGGGAGTGGGAATGAGCAGTTCTTC.

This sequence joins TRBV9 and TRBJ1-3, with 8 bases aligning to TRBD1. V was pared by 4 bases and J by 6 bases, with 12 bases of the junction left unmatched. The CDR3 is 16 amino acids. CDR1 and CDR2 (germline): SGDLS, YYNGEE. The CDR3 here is CASSSQGAGGTNTIYF. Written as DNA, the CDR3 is TGTGCCAGCAGCTCCCAGGGGGCAGGGGGGACAAACACCATATATTTT.

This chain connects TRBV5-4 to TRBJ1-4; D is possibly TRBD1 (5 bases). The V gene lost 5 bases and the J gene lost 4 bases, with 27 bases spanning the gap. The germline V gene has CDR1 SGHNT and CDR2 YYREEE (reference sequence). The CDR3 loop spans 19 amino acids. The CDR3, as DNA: TGTGCCAGCAGTTTTGGGGGGGGGACCACCCTTCCTCTTAATGAAAAACTGTTTTTT. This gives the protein CASSFGGGTTLPLNEKLFF.

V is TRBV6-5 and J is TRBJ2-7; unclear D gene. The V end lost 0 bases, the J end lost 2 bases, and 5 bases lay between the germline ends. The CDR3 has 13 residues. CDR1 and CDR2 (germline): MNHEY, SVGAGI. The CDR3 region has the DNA TGTGCCAGCAGTTACTCCTCCGCCTACGAGCAGTACTTC. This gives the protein CASSYSSAYEQYF.

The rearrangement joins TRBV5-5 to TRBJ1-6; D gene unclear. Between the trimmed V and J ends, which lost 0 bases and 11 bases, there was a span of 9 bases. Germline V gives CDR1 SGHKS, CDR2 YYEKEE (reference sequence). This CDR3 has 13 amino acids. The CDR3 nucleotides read TGTGCCAGCAGCTTGGACGAGGTGACACCCCTCCACTTT. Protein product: CASSLDEVTPLHF.

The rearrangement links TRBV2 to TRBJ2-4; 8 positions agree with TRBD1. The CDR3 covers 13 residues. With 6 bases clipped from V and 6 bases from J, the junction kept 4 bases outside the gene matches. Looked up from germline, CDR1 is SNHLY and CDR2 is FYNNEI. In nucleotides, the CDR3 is TGTGCCAGCAGAGGAACAGGGGGAAACATTCAGTACTTC. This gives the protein CASRGTGGNIQYF.

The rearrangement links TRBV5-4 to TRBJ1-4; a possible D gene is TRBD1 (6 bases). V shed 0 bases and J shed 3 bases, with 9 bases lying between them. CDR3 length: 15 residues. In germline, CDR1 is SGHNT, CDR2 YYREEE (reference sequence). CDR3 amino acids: CASSLGGQSNEKLFF. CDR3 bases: TGTGCCAGCAGCTTGGGGGGACAATCTAATGAAAAACTGTTTTTT.